The rows below give T cell receptor beta chains drawn from one sample of a study of blood T cell repertoires in COVID-19. Libraries were prepared by immunoSEQ multiplex PCR; TCRdb keeps only in-frame clonotypes and omits some of them. The sample shows 150,000 to 200,000 clones, 90% of them seen only once. Sample: peripheral blood. The receptors shown here come from a man in his fifties or sixties with acute or convalescent COVID-19. Both conserved end residues are part of each CDR3. Each record gives: D gene, J gene, clone size, V gene, CDR3 protein, CDR3 DNA. The D gene is left open where the match is weak. Rows may omit the clone size; those that give it use once, few, many or a size class.

TRBD2 | TRBJ2-2 | once | TRBV11-3 | CASSKTSGVTGELFF | TGTGCCAGCAGCAAGACTAGCGGAGTCACCGGGGAGCTGTTTTTT
NA | TRBJ2-5 | NA | TRBV4-3 | CASSPPGHPQETQYF | TGCGCCAGCAGCCCTCCGGGACACCCTCAAGAGACCCAGTACTTC
TRBD1 | TRBJ2-1 | NA | TRBV7-2 | CASSLALGDRGTPNNEQFF | TGTGCCAGCAGCTTAGCCTTGGGGGACAGGGGAACCCCGAACAATGAGCAGTTCTTC
NA | TRBJ2-2 | NA | TRBV2 | CASTDTGELFF | TGTGCCAGCACGGACACCGGGGAGCTGTTTTTT
TRBD1 | TRBJ1-5 | NA | TRBV27 | CASVSTGGEGDSNQPQHF | TGTGCCAGCGTGTCAACAGGGGGAGAGGGCGATAGCAATCAGCCCCAGCATTTT
NA | TRBJ2-1 | NA | TRBV18 | CASSPLRSSYNEQFF | TGTGCCAGCTCACCACTTCGGAGCTCCTACAATGAGCAGTTCTTC
NA | TRBJ2-3 | NA | TRBV19 | CATAEGSTDTQYF | TGTGCCACCGCGGAGGGAAGCACAGATACGCAGTATTTT
TRBD2 | TRBJ2-1 | few | TRBV7-9 | CASSPELAYNEQFF | TGTGCCAGCAGCCCGGAACTAGCGTACAATGAGCAGTTCTTC
NA | TRBJ2-3 | NA | TRBV27 | CASSTTEPDTQYF | TGTGCCAGCAGTACGACAGAGCCAGATACGCAGTATTTT
TRBD1 | TRBJ2-2 | NA | TRBV18 | CASSSRGRDTGELFF | TGTGCCAGCTCTTCGAGGGGGCGCGATACCGGGGAGCTGTTTTTT